This T cell receptor (beta chain) was found in a study of blood T cell repertoires in COVID-19 (dated by TCRdb to about 2020). Turning to the overall study: Samples covering the acute and convalescent phases of COVID-19 were provided by collaborators in the United States, Italy and Spain. The prospective study material was composed of cDNA or gDNA derived from T cells, B-cell-depleted T cells, or PBMCs. Subjects who had been exposed to COVID-19, were actively infected with it, or had recovered from it provided the deeply sampled blood TCRbeta repertoires that made up the dataset. The repertoires were released in a freely available public database intended as a resource for research on the immune response to SARS-CoV-2. Samples were obtained from the ongoing ImmuneRACE study (first 160 participants) and from some 1,200 subjects provided by 6 global collaborators. Nearly every sample came with metadata listing a de-identified subject ID, COVID-19 status, age in years and sex. Where available, HLA class I and class II types were obtained from metadata supplied by the sample provider rather than from assay-based typing.

The collaborating institutions used their own protocols to collect whole blood in K2EDTA tubes. For TCRbeta analysis, collaborator samples were shipped as frozen whole blood, as isolated PBMCs, or as DNA extracted from either sample type. Broader findings and caveats from the paper: How much clinical and demographic metadata was included differed by source and by participant, and the metadata was provided uncurated.

The immunoSEQ Assay, a bias-controlled multiplex PCR, was used to amplify TCRbeta CDR3 regions from genomic DNA. Turning to the authors' computational methods: Within the assay, amplification of reference gene primers was used to estimate how many nucleated cells each sample contained. Sequence reads were collapsed and filtered to measure the absolute abundance of every unique TCRbeta CDR3 rearrangement. For each sample, productive Simpson clonality was calculated as the square root of Simpson's diversity index over productive rearrangements. TCRdb carries this immuneACCESS record with in-frame sequences only. Its versions omit some clonotypes, under half of them owing to an unresolved V gene in the studies checked, with the rest unexplained. That table supplies the V and J calls and clone size; D and trimming were determined from the DNA. Here the sample has 100,000 or so clones; 82% occur a single time. The ten most abundant clones make up roughly 11% of the sample.

A word on this clone: The target of this receptor is not known. Per-base qualities were not stored, and no clone one base away is much larger.

V is reduced by 2 bases and J by 1 base, leaving a spacing of 7 bases between them. Inclusive of the bounding cysteine and phenylalanine, the CDR3 is 13 residues long. Only the CDR3 region is kept as DNA, spanning 39 bases read in frame from base 1. For CDR1 and CDR2, the germline V gene lists SGHRS and YFSETQ. The sequence was obtained from a man aged 65 to 79 with active or convalescent COVID-19. Sequencing was carried out using peripheral blood. Recombination linked TRBV5-1 to TRBJ2-7; tentative D gene TRBD1, with 6 bases matching. For the CDR3, the sequence is CASSLQGSYEQYF. The bases are TGCGCCAGCAGCTTACAGGGTTCCTACGAGCAGTACTTC.